A selection of T cell receptor beta chains follows, all from one sample in a study of blood T cell repertoires in COVID-19. Measured with immunoSEQ multiplex PCR; TCRdb has only the in-frame clones, and not every one. This table holds around 280,000 clones, around 88% found once. Sequenced: PBMCs or T cells enriched from blood (not recorded which). The source of these receptors is a woman aged 40 to 50 who had recovered from COVID-19. Each CDR3 is given with its conserved first and last residue. Each record gives: CDR3 length, V gene, J gene, CDR3 protein.

cdr3_length: 16; v_call: TRBV24-1; j_call: TRBJ2-3; cdr3_aa: CATSDTTSGRLYTQYF
cdr3_length: 15; v_call: TRBV19; j_call: TRBJ1-2; cdr3_aa: CASSTSGGFNYGYTF
cdr3_length: 15; v_call: TRBV5-4; j_call: TRBJ2-3; cdr3_aa: CASSFGSGGPRTQYF
cdr3_length: 13; v_call: TRBV5-1; j_call: TRBJ2-3; cdr3_aa: CASRTSPADTQYF
cdr3_length: 13; v_call: TRBV10-3; j_call: TRBJ1-2; cdr3_aa: CAISATGVNGYTF
cdr3_length: 11; v_call: TRBV7-9; j_call: TRBJ1-1; cdr3_aa: CASSPQVGAFF
cdr3_length: 14; v_call: TRBV29-1; j_call: TRBJ2-5; cdr3_aa: CSVQTGGAGETQYF
cdr3_length: 15; v_call: TRBV30; j_call: TRBJ2-1; cdr3_aa: CAWGRGLAGYNEQFF
cdr3_length: 15; v_call: TRBV27; j_call: TRBJ2-7; cdr3_aa: CASSLRGQGSHEQYF
cdr3_length: 14; v_call: TRBV9; j_call: TRBJ1-5; cdr3_aa: CASSVDQGAQPQHF
cdr3_length: 14; v_call: TRBV5-1; j_call: TRBJ2-4; cdr3_aa: CASSGGQPKNIQYF
cdr3_length: 13; v_call: TRBV11-2; j_call: TRBJ1-2; cdr3_aa: CASSLAGGSGYTF
cdr3_length: 17; v_call: TRBV4-1; j_call: TRBJ2-6; cdr3_aa: CASSPQGAGSGANVLTF
cdr3_length: 15; v_call: TRBV19; j_call: TRBJ1-6; cdr3_aa: CASRPGGPDNSPLHF
cdr3_length: 14; v_call: TRBV5-4; j_call: TRBJ1-2; cdr3_aa: CASSPRQRTYGYTF
cdr3_length: 19; v_call: TRBV7-9; j_call: TRBJ1-1; cdr3_aa: CASSSPFDGAVNVNTEAFF
cdr3_length: 13; v_call: TRBV11-1; j_call: TRBJ2-1; cdr3_aa: CASSLGGYNEQFF
cdr3_length: 15; v_call: TRBV10-1; j_call: TRBJ1-1; cdr3_aa: CASSESTGVHTEAFF
cdr3_length: 14; v_call: TRBV18; j_call: TRBJ2-5; cdr3_aa: CASSPRGVRETQYF
cdr3_length: 13; v_call: TRBV15; j_call: TRBJ2-7; cdr3_aa: CATRQGNSYEQYF
cdr3_length: 16; v_call: TRBV11-2; j_call: TRBJ2-3; cdr3_aa: CASSLILAGVGDTQYF
cdr3_length: 15; v_call: TRBV5-1; j_call: TRBJ1-4; cdr3_aa: CASSLETARNEKLFF
cdr3_length: 15; v_call: TRBV19; j_call: TRBJ2-1; cdr3_aa: CASSHSGSGYNEQFF